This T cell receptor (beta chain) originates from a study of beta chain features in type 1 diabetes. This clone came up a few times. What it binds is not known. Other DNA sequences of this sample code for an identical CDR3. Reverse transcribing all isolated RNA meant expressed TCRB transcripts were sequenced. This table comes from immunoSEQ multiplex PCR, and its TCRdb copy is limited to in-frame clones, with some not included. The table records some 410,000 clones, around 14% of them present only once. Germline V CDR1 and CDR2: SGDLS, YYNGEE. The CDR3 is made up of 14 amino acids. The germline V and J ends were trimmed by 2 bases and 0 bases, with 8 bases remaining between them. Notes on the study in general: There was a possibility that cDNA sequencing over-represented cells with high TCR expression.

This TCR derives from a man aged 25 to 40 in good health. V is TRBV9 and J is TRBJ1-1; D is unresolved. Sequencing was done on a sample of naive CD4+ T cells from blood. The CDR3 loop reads CASSVGGMNTEAFF. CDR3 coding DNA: TGTGCCAGCAGCGTGGGCGGAATGAACACTGAAGCTTTCTTT.